This TCR beta chain was captured by sequencing in a study of cytomegalovirus exposure and HLA in healthy donors. Notes on the study in general: By a later analysis, the bulk of CMV-associated TCR beta chains appeared HLA-restricted.

CDR3 length equals 15 residues. CDR1 and CDR2 from the germline V gene are SQVTM and ANQGSEA. Between the trimmed V and J ends, which lost 4 bases and 1 base, there was a span of 15 bases. In regard to this clone: Its specificity is not known.

The PCR was carried out with 60 Vbeta primers and 13 Jbeta primers. The assay was immunoSEQ multiplex PCR, and TCRdb's table has in-frame clones only and misses some. The record lists tens of thousands of clones, of which the ten most abundant hold about 2.5%. The receptor was isolated from a female donor in good health and CMV-seronegative. The chain carries TRBV29-1 and TRBJ2-3, with D maybe TRBD2 (5 bases). Sequencing was performed on PBMCs. CDR3 DNA sequence: TGCAGCGTTGTTCGGGGAATGATGGGCACAGATACGCAGTATTTT. It codes for CSVVRGMMGTDTQYF.